This T cell receptor beta chain was identified in a study of beta chain features in type 1 diabetes. Details on this clone: Its antigen is still unknown.

Sequencing targeted expressed TCRB transcripts, as all isolated RNA had been reverse transcribed. The protocol was immunoSEQ multiplex PCR, while the TCRdb copy is restricted to in-frame clones and leaves out a portion. Here the sample spans 300,000 to 400,000 clones, roughly 9% being singletons. Broader study findings: Shortening that was moderate but significant affected the TCRB CDR3s of Type 1 diabetes patients in all four CD4+ subsets.

Germline V lookup: CDR1 MNHEY, CDR2 SVGAGI. This CDR3 comprises 14 residues. V lost 2 bases and J lost 1, with 8 bases in between. The rearrangement links TRBV6-5 to TRBJ1-1; the D is unclear. This sequence was found in a man aged 25-40 years with type 1 diabetes. Sequencing input: central memory CD4+ T cells from blood. This CDR3 is CASSYDRPNTEAFF. CDR3 nucleotides: TGTGCCAGCAGTTACGACCGGCCGAACACTGAAGCTTTCTTT.